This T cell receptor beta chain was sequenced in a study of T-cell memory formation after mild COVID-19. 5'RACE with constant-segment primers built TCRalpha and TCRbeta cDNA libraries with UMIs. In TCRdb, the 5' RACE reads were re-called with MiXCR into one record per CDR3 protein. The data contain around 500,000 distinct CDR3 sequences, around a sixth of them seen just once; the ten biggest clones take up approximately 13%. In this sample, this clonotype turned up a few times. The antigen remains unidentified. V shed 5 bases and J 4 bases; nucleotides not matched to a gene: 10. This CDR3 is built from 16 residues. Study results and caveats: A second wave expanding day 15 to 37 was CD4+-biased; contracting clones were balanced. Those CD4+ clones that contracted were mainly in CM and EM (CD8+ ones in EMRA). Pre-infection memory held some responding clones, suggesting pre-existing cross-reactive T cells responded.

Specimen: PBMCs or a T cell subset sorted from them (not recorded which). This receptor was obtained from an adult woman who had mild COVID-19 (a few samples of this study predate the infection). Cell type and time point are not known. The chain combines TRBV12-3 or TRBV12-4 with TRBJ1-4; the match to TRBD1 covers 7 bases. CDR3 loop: CASSQGTERSNEKLFF. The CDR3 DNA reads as TGTGCCAGCAGTCAAGGGACAGAACGGAGTAATGAAAAACTGTTTTTT.